The 24 T cell receptor beta chains below were found in one sample sequenced in a study of spatial heterogeneity in lung cancer. TCRdb ran MiXCR on the 5' RACE reads and lists one entry per CDR3 protein. Of 36,000 or so distinct CDR3 sequences in the sample, 4% to 6% were seen once. Time point indicated: sample taken at primary tumor resection. Whole RNA was taken from tumor, nontumor lung or frozen PBMC; it was then sequenced unsorted. The sequencing here drew on PBMCs, taken at surgery. The receptors here all came from a female donor with early-stage non-small cell lung cancer.

This clonotype appeared many times. V usage is TRBV29-1 and J usage is TRBJ2-3; 7 bases are shared with TRBD2. The CDR3 has 18 amino acids. CDR1 and CDR2 from the germline V gene are SQVTM and ANQGSEA. Trimming removed 0 bases from V and 2 bases from J; junction bases left unmatched: 14. The CDR3 sequence: CSVEDFGGGLSDTDTQYF. The CDR3 bases are TGCAGCGTTGAAGACTTCGGGGGAGGGTTGTCAGACACAGATACGCAGTATTTT.

This clonotype was recorded at least ten times. V gene TRBV27 combines with J gene TRBJ2-1, with 9 bases matching TRBD1. The CDR3 is 13 amino acids. Germline V CDR1 and CDR2: MNHEY, SMNVEV (reference sequence). V was pared by 6 bases and J by 7 bases, with 4 bases of the junction left unmatched. The CDR3 region is CASREQGANEQFF. In nucleotides, the CDR3 is TGTGCCAGCAGAGAACAGGGGGCAAATGAGCAGTTCTTC.

This clonotype has at least ten counts. The J gene is TRBJ2-7, the V gene TRBV28; 11 nucleotides agree with TRBD1. CDR3 length equals 19 residues. Trimming took 3 bases from V and 3 from J; bases not matched to a gene: 16. Germline V CDR1 and CDR2: MDHEN, SYDVKM. The CDR3 spells CASSLGEGQGVYGVYEQYF. The CDR3 nucleotides are TGTGCCAGCAGTTTGGGAGAGGGACAGGGGGTCTATGGGGTCTACGAGCAGTACTTC.

This clonotype was seen repeatedly, ten times or more. The V call is TRBV4-3, the J call TRBJ2-4, with TRBD1 as a possible D gene (6 bases). Germline values: CDR1 LGHNA, CDR2 YSLEER. This CDR3 spans 15 amino acids. V was cut by 1 base and J by 8 bases, with 15 bases left in between. CDR3 bases: TGCGCCAGCAGCCAAGTAGGCCCAGGGGATGACATTCAGTACTTC. As protein: CASSQVGPGDDIQYF.

This clonotype was seen many times. V is TRBV28 and J is TRBJ2-7; TRBD1 is a possible D gene (6 bases). In germline, CDR1 is MDHEN, CDR2 SYDVKM. V was shortened by 4 bases and J by 0 bases, with 22 bases between the two germline ends. The CDR3 loop spans 18 amino acids. Here the CDR3 reads CASSSYSVRTDLSYEQYF. For the CDR3, the DNA is TGTGCCAGCAGTTCATATTCTGTTAGGACAGATCTCTCCTACGAGCAGTACTTC.

The chain combines TRBV3-1 with TRBJ1-6, with D perhaps matching TRBD1 (6 bases). V gave up 4 bases and J gave up 6 bases, with 10 bases separating them. The CDR3 runs 14 residues. Looked up from germline, CDR1 is LGHDT and CDR2 is YNNKEL (reference sequence). CDR3 DNA: TGTGCCAGCAGCCGACGGGGGGCTAATTCACCCCTCCACTTT. Translated: CASSRRGANSPLHF.

This clonotype occurred a few times. The chain carries TRBV11-2 and TRBJ2-7; D is unresolved. Trimming cost V 5 bases and J 0 bases, with 8 bases left between them. Germline V gives CDR1 SGHAT, CDR2 FQNNGV. CDR3 length: 13 amino acids. CDR3 amino acids: CASSPRYSYEQYF. The CDR3 nucleotides read TGTGCCAGCAGCCCCCGGTACTCCTACGAGCAGTACTTC.

This clonotype was found many times. The chain recombines TRBV6-1 with TRBJ1-6; 8 bases are a match to TRBD1. V was clipped by 4 bases and J by 7 bases; unmatched bases: 6. CDR1 MNHNS and CDR2 SASEGT come from the germline V gene. The CDR3 runs to 15 residues. The CDR3 DNA reads TGTGCCAGCAGTGTCACGGGACAGGACAATTCACCCCTCCACTTT. Amino acids: CASSVTGQDNSPLHF.

This chain joins TRBV28 and TRBJ1-2; D is uncertain. CDR1 is MDHEN, CDR2 SYDVKM, per germline. The CDR3 extends over 11 amino acids. Trimming shortened V by 4 bases and J by 8 bases, and 8 bases separated the two germline ends. This CDR3 reads CASSSTAGYTF. CDR3 sequence (DNA): TGTGCCAGCAGTTCCACGGCGGGCTACACCTTC.

The rearrangement joins TRBV2 to TRBJ1-6, with D unclear. The CDR3 consists of 15 residues. V was cut by 3 bases and J by 5 bases, with 11 bases left in between. Germline V CDR1 and CDR2: SNHLY, FYNNEI. The CDR3 sequence: CASSEQTSHNSPLHF. CDR3 DNA: TGTGCCAGCAGTGAGCAGACATCTCATAATTCACCCCTCCACTTT.

As concerns this clonotype: With a much larger clone just one base away, this may be a read error. V and J are TRBV4-2 and TRBJ2-2, with a possible D match to TRBD1 (5 bases). From germline, CDR1 is LGHNA and CDR2 YNFKEQ. The CDR3 consists of 15 residues. The V gene lost 4 bases and the J gene lost 5 bases, with 14 bases spanning the gap. Here the CDR3 DNA reads TGTGCCAGCAGCCTGGGGCTAGTGGGAACCGGGGAGCTGTTTTTT. This translates into CASSLGLVGTGELFF.

This clonotype occurred many times. This sequence joins TRBV29-1 and TRBJ2-7, with 7 bases fitting TRBD2. The CDR3 is 16 residues long. Germline V lookup: CDR1 SQVTM, CDR2 ANQGSEA. V shed 0 bases and J 0 bases; nucleotides not matched to a gene: 8. The CDR3 loop is CSVEEPASGPSYEQYF. CDR3 DNA sequence: TGCAGCGTTGAAGAGCCGGCTAGCGGCCCCTCCTACGAGCAGTACTTC.

The V call is TRBV5-1, the J call TRBJ2-5; either TRBD1 or TRBD2 may fit D (5 bases each). Germline values: CDR1 SGHRS, CDR2 YFSETQ. This CDR3 region has 13 residues. Trimming pared 0 bases from V and 3 bases from J, leaving 6 bases between. CDR3 sequence (DNA): TGCGCCAGCAGCTTGGGAGGGGAAGAGACCCAGTACTTC. Encoded protein: CASSLGGEETQYF.

The table lists this clonotype with many counts. The chain carries TRBV27 and TRBJ1-1; possible D gene TRBD1, 5 bases. This CDR3 contains 14 residues. The germline V gene has CDR1 MNHEY and CDR2 SMNVEV (reference sequence). Trimming removed 3 bases at V and 4 bases at J, with 12 bases between. CDR3 sequence (DNA): TGTGCCAGCAGTTTGGCGGGGGTAGTCACTGAAGCTTTCTTT. Protein sequence: CASSLAGVVTEAFF.

The CDR3 reads CASSLGISAYEQYF. In DNA, the CDR3 is TGTGCCAGCAGCTTAGGTATCTCAGCTTACGAGCAGTACTTC. V and J are TRBV11-2 and TRBJ2-7; D is unresolved. Between the trimmed V and J ends, which lost 1 base and 4 bases, there was a span of 11 bases. The CDR3 runs 14 residues. Germline V lookup: CDR1 SGHAT, CDR2 FQNNGV.

This clonotype was seen at least ten times. The CDR3 spells CASNLVPEHTEAFF. The CDR3 coding sequence is TGCGCCAGCAACCTAGTCCCGGAGCACACTGAAGCTTTCTTT. The chain is built from TRBV5-1 and TRBJ1-1; D uncertain. This CDR3 is 14 amino acids long. V gave up 6 bases and J gave up 3 bases, with 15 bases separating them. Germline assignment: CDR1 SGHRS and CDR2 YFSETQ.

This clonotype was seen many times. The J gene is TRBJ2-3, the V gene TRBV5-5; D is undetermined. The germline V and J ends were trimmed by 4 bases and 6 bases, with 9 bases remaining between them. CDR3 length: 12 amino acids. CDR1 SGHKS and CDR2 YYEKEE come from the germline V gene (reference sequence). The CDR3 protein is CASSGLSDTQYF. The CDR3 nucleotides read TGTGCCAGCAGCGGCTTAAGCGATACGCAGTATTTT.

At least ten counts were recorded for this clonotype. The chain is built from TRBV4-3 and TRBJ2-7; 8 bases are a match to TRBD1. Trimming cost V 6 bases and J 0 bases; bases outside gene matches: 13. Germline lookup yields CDR1 LGHNA and CDR2 YSLEER. CDR3 length equals 17 residues. CDR3: CASSPGFGQGSSYEQYF. CDR3 coding DNA: TGCGCCAGCAGTCCTGGATTCGGACAGGGAAGCTCCTACGAGCAGTACTTC.

Many counts were recorded for this clonotype. The chain uses TRBV20-1 and TRBJ2-5; 10 bases map to TRBD2. This CDR3 is 14 amino acids long. J was trimmed by 5 bases and V by 3 bases; bases with no gene match: 6. Germline CDR1 and CDR2: DFQATT and SNEGSKA (reference sequence). The CDR3 DNA is TGCAGTGCTAGGTTTCTAGCGGGAGACGAGACCCAGTACTTC. This gives the protein CSARFLAGDETQYF.

This clonotype was observed many times. This sequence joins TRBV5-6 and TRBJ1-1; tentative D call: TRBD1 (5 bases). This CDR3 is 15 amino acids long. V shed 3 bases and J shed 1 base, with 13 bases lying between them. Germline values: CDR1 SGHDT, CDR2 YYEEEE. The CDR3, as DNA: TGTGCCAGCAGCTGGACAACTCATGGGAACACTGAAGCTTTCTTT. It encodes CASSWTTHGNTEAFF.

This clonotype was detected ten times or more. The gene calls are TRBV4-1 and TRBJ1-1; no clear D gene. In germline, CDR1 is MGHRA, CDR2 YSYEKL. Between the trimmed V and J ends, which lost 0 bases and 2 bases, there was a span of 13 bases. The CDR3 totals 16 residues. CDR3 in amino acids: CASSQEVTDQNTEAFF. The CDR3, as DNA: TGCGCCAGCAGCCAAGAGGTGACGGACCAAAACACTGAAGCTTTCTTT.

The chain links TRBV6-1 to TRBJ1-1, with a possible D match to TRBD1 (6 bases). The CDR3 runs 16 residues. V was shortened by 7 bases and J by 3 bases, with 21 bases between the two germline ends. Germline V gene lookup returns CDR1 MNHNS and CDR2 SASEGT. In DNA form, the CDR3 reads TGTGCCAGCACTCGAAGGGGGGGGCGTCGTGACACTGAAGCTTTCTTT. As protein: CASTRRGGRRDTEAFF.

This clonotype was observed at least ten times. V is TRBV20-1 and J is TRBJ2-5, with 14 bases that match TRBD2. Trimming at V came to 4 bases and at J to 0 bases, leaving 1 base not matched to a gene. CDR3 length: 15 amino acids. The germline V gene encodes CDR1 DFQATT and CDR2 SNEGSKA (reference sequence). CDR3 nucleotides: TGCAGTGCTAAGACTAGCGGGGGGGACCAAGAGACCCAGTACTTC. Amino acids: CSAKTSGGDQETQYF.

This clonotype was counted a few times. The V gene is TRBV18, the J gene TRBJ2-6; D is perhaps TRBD2 (6 bases). Looked up from germline, CDR1 is KGHSH and CDR2 is LQKENI. The CDR3 spans 17 residues. Trimming stripped 1 base from V and 3 bases from J, with 13 bases between. The CDR3 region has the DNA TGTGCCAGCTCACCACGATTCGGGGGACTTGGGGCCAACGTCCTGACTTTC. Its translation is CASSPRFGGLGANVLTF.